This record concerns one T cell receptor (beta chain) sequence. Using immunoSEQ multiplex PCR, the repertoire was profiled, and TCRdb retains in-frame clones only, with some absent. The sample lists 130,000 or so clones, 84% occurring once. Germline V lookup: CDR1 SGHAT, CDR2 FQNNGV. There are 18 residues in the CDR3. Trimming pared 2 bases from V and 2 bases from J, leaving 18 bases between. This entry belongs to a study of identifying expanded T cells in peripheral blood. No infections or other immune events were documented during collection. This chain connects TRBV11-2 to TRBJ2-2; the D gene is possibly TRBD2 (7 bases). The specimen sequenced was blood. This clonotype was obtained from a person aged 18-70 years in good health. The CDR3 spells CASSLWGGTGYNTGELFF. CDR3 in DNA: TGTGCCAGCAGCTTATGGGGGGGAACAGGGTACAACACCGGGGAGCTGTTTTTT.